A single T cell receptor (beta chain) is shown here with its context. The antigen is undetermined. This CDR3 region has 15 residues. V shed 4 bases and J 5 bases; nucleotides not matched to a gene: 10. The V gene's germline CDR1 is MNHEY and CDR2 SVGAGI. This sample is part of a study of Ad26.COV2.S vaccination and SARS-CoV-2 variants. Clones were read by immunoSEQ multiplex PCR, and TCRdb kept only the in-frame ones, dropping some. The sample has about 350,000 clones, just over 90% seen once. Study observations and caveats: Placebo recipients trailed vaccine recipients in spike-specific TCR breadth. After vaccination, reports described spike-specific CD8+ and CD4+ T cell responses as showing substantial breadth. Analytic work on TCR breadth and depth might have understated the full extent of total T cell responses. Those who received vaccine or placebo ended up with similar non-spike TCR breadth.

V gene TRBV6-5 combines with J gene TRBJ1-2; 7 positions match TRBD1. This receptor was identified in a human donor who had recovered from COVID-19. This specimen consisted of peripheral blood, obtained after recovery from COVID-19. The DNA for the CDR3 is TGTGCCAGCAGTTTCGGGACAGAAGGGAGGTATGGCTACACCTTC. This sequence encodes CASSFGTEGRYGYTF.